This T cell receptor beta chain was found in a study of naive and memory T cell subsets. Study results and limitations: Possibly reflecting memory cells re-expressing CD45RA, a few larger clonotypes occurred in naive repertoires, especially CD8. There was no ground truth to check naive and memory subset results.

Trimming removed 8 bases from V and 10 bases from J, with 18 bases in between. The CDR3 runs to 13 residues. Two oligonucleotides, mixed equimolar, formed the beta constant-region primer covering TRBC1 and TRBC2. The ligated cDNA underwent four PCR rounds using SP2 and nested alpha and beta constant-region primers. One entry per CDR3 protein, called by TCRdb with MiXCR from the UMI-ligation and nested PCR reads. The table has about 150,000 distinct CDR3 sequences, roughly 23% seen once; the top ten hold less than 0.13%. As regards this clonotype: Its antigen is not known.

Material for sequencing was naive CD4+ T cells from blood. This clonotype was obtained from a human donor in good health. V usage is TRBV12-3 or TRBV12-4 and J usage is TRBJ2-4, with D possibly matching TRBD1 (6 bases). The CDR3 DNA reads TGTGCCAGCTGGGGGCCCGGGATAGCAATTCAGTACTTC. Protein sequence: CASWGPGIAIQYF.